A selection of T cell receptor beta chains follows, all from one sample in a study of cytomegalovirus exposure and HLA in healthy donors. Assay: immunoSEQ multiplex PCR; the TCRdb copy retains only in-frame clones and omits some. The table includes some 130,000 clones, almost 80% detected once. The specimen sequenced was PBMCs. These receptors were collected from a female donor in good health and CMV-seronegative. Each CDR3 is given with its conserved first and last residue. Fields, in order: J gene, V gene, clone size, D gene, CDR3 DNA, CDR3 protein. A D gene is named only where the DNA matches it firmly. Size is stated for part of the rows, as once, few or many counts, or as a class when the clone is expanded.

TRBJ1-5,TRBV19,-,-,TGTGCCAGTAGTATCCCGGGGGGCCGGGTACAGCCCCAGCATTTT,CASSIPGGRVQPQHF
TRBJ2-1,TRBV6-5,-,-,TGTGCCAGCAGGCAACCGGGACTTGGGATCAATGAGCAGTTCTTC,CASRQPGLGINEQFF
TRBJ2-5,TRBV6-6,few,TRBD2,TGTGCCAGCAGTTACTTGGGGGAGGGCCCGGGGACCCAGTACTTC,CASSYLGEGPGTQYF
TRBJ2-7,TRBV29-1,-,-,TGCAGCGTTAAAAGGGGCGAGCAGTACTTC,CSVKRGEQYF
TRBJ2-7,TRBV19,-,-,TGTGCCAGTAGTAGGCAGGTCTCCTACGAGCAGTACTTC,CASSRQVSYEQYF
TRBJ2-3,TRBV5-1,-,-,TGCGCCAGCAGCTTGGACAGGGCAGCGGATACGCAGTATTTT,CASSLDRAADTQYF
TRBJ1-2,TRBV18,-,-,TGTGCCAGCCCACCACAGGGAGGCAAATATGGCTACACCTTC,CASPPQGGKYGYTF
TRBJ2-1,TRBV7-8,-,TRBD2,TGTGCCAGCAGCCTAACTAGCGGGAGTGTCGATGAGCAGTTCTTC,CASSLTSGSVDEQFF
TRBJ2-7,TRBV4-1,-,TRBD1,TGCGCCAGCAGCAAAACACAGGGGGCATGGTCCTACGAGCAGTACTTC,CASSKTQGAWSYEQYF
TRBJ2-3,TRBV28,-,-,TGTGCCAGCAGTTTAAGGACTGGAGGCCCCGCAGATACGCAGTATTTT,CASSLRTGGPADTQYF
TRBJ2-1,TRBV18,-,-,TGTGCCAGCTCACCGAGTACCGCAGGCAATGAGCAGTTCTTC,CASSPSTAGNEQFF
TRBJ1-1,TRBV4-3,-,-,TGCGCCAGCAGCCAAGGGTCGAGGGTCACTGAAGCTTTCTTT,CASSQGSRVTEAFF
TRBJ1-5,TRBV5-5,-,-,TGTGCCAGCAGCCCACTCTTAAATCAGCCCCAGCATTTT,CASSPLLNQPQHF
TRBJ2-7,TRBV27,-,-,TGTGCCAGCAGTACAACGCCTCCGCGGGGAGGCGAGCAGTACTTC,CASSTTPPRGGEQYF
TRBJ2-1,TRBV27,-,TRBD2,TGTGCCAGCAGTCAACGGGGACTAGCGGGAGTGGGGTCCTACAATGAGCAGTTCTTC,CASSQRGLAGVGSYNEQFF
TRBJ1-1,TRBV25-1,-,TRBD1,TGTGCCAGCAGTCCGTGGGACAGGGTGGCTGAAGCTTTCTTT,CASSPWDRVAEAFF
TRBJ2-7,TRBV10-3,-,TRBD1,TGTGCCATCAGGAGGACAGGGCAGACGGGCGAGCAGTACTTC,CAIRRTGQTGEQYF
TRBJ1-5,TRBV15,-,-,TGTGCCACCAGCAGAGATCCCGATCAGCCCCAGCATTTT,CATSRDPDQPQHF
TRBJ1-1,TRBV7-9,few,TRBD1,TGTGCCAGCAGCCCCGAGGGGGCCTACACTGAAGCTTTCTTT,CASSPEGAYTEAFF
TRBJ2-2,TRBV2,-,-,TGTGCCAGCAGGAGCGCCACAGGGTACACCGGGGAGCTGTTTTTT,CASRSATGYTGELFF
TRBJ2-5,TRBV5-1,few,TRBD1,TGCGCCAGCTCGGGACAGGGACAAGAGACCCAGTACTTC,CASSGQGQETQYF
TRBJ2-1,TRBV5-1,few,TRBD1,TGCGCCAGCAGTTTCCACAAAGGGACAGGGGGGAATGAGCAGTTCTTC,CASSFHKGTGGNEQFF
TRBJ1-4,TRBV2,-,TRBD1,TGTGCCAGCAGAGGACACAGGGGGGTTGAAAAACTGTTTTTT,CASRGHRGVEKLFF
TRBJ2-3,TRBV11-2,-,TRBD1,TGTGCCAGCAGCGCGCCGGGACAGATGTGGCAGTATTTT,CASSAPGQMWQYF
TRBJ2-7,TRBV11-2,-,TRBD1,TGTGCCAGCAGCTTTTCCGGGACAGGGATCTACGAGCAGTACTTC,CASSFSGTGIYEQYF
TRBJ2-1,TRBV7-6,once,TRBD2,TGTGCCAGCAGCCTACGACTAGCGGACTACAATGAGCAGTTCTTC,CASSLRLADYNEQFF
TRBJ1-2,TRBV28,few,-,TGTGCCAGCAGCTCCCCTGGGTCCGGGGGTTATGGCTACACCTTC,CASSSPGSGGYGYTF
TRBJ1-2,TRBV5-4,-,TRBD1,TGTGCCAGCAGCATACCGACAGGGAGTAGGGATGGCTACACCTTC,CASSIPTGSRDGYTF
TRBJ2-5,TRBV11-2,-,-,TGTGCCAGCAGCTTAGTAGAGTTCGATCAAGAGACCCAGTACTTC,CASSLVEFDQETQYF
TRBJ2-7,TRBV4-3,-,TRBD2,TGCGCCAGCAGTCTCGGACTAGCGGGATCCTACGAGCAGTACTTC,CASSLGLAGSYEQYF
TRBJ2-3,TRBV5-1,-,-,TGCGCCAGTCAGGGCCTATATGACACAGATACGCAGTATTTT,CASQGLYDTDTQYF
TRBJ1-2,TRBV5-1,-,-,TGCGCCAGCAATCCGACAGGTCGAGGCTATGGCTACACCTTC,CASNPTGRGYGYTF
TRBJ2-5,TRBV5-6,-,TRBD1,TGTGCCAGCAGCTTGATGGGACAGGTCCAAGAGACCCAGTACTTC,CASSLMGQVQETQYF
TRBJ2-1,TRBV19,-,-,TGTGCCAGTAGTACTAGCGCTCGTCGATTTAGCTCCTACAATGAGCAGTTCTTC,CASSTSARRFSSYNEQFF
TRBJ2-7,TRBV7-9,-,TRBD2,TGTGCCAGCAGCTTAGGTGGGCTAGCGGGGGAGCAGTACTTC,CASSLGGLAGEQYF
TRBJ2-2,TRBV28,-,TRBD2,TGTGCCAGCAGTTCTAGCGGGAGAGGGAACACCGGGGAGCTGTTTTTT,CASSSSGRGNTGELFF
TRBJ1-5,TRBV7-2,-,-,TGTGCCAGCAGCGTAAGGTCGGGAAATCAGCCCCAGCATTTT,CASSVRSGNQPQHF
TRBJ1-1,TRBV5-4,-,-,TGTGCCAGCAGCGCGGATCCAGGGTTCATGAACACTGAAGCTTTCTTT,CASSADPGFMNTEAFF
TRBJ2-3,TRBV9,-,TRBD1,TGTGCCAGCAGCGTAGAGGGGGCGATCGCAGATACGCAGTATTTT,CASSVEGAIADTQYF
TRBJ2-7,TRBV7-8,-,TRBD2,TGTGCCAGCAGCCCTGGACGGGCGGGAGGCCGTCCAGAGCAGTACTTC,CASSPGRAGGRPEQYF